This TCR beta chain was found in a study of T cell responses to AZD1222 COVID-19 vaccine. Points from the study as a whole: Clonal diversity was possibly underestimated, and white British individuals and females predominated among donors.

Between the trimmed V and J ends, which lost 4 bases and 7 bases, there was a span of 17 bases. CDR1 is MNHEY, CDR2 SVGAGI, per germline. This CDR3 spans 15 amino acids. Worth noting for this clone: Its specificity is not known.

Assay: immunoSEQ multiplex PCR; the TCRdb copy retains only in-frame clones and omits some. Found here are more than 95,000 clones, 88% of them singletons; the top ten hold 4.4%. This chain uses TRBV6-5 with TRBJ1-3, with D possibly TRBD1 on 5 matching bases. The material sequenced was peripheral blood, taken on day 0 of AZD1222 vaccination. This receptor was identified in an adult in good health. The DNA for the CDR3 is TGTGCCAGCAGTTGGACCGGCGGGACCGGGAACACCATATATTTT. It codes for CASSWTGGTGNTIYF.